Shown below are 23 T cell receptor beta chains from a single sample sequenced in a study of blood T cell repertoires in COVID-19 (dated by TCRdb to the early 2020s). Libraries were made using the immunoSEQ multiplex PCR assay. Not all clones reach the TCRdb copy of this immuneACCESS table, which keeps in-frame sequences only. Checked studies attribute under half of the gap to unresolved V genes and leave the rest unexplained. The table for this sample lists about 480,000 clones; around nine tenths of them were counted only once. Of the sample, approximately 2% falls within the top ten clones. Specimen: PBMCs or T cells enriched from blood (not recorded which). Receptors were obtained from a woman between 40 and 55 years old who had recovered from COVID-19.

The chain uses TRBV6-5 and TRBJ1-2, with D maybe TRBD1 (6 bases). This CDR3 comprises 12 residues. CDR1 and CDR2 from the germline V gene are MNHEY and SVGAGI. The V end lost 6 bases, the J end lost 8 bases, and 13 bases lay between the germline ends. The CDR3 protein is CASRRETGGYTF. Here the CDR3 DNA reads TGTGCCAGCAGACGCGAGACAGGCGGCTACACCTTC.

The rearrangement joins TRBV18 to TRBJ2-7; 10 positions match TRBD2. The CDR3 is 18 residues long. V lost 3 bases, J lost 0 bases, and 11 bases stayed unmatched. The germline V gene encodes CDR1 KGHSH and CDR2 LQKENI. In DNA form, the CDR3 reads TGTGCCAGCTCACCCAGGACTAGCGGAAAAAGGAGCTCCTACGAGCAGTACTTC. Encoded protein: CASSPRTSGKRSSYEQYF. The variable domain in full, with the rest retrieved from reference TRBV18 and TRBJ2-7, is NAGVMQNPRHLVRRRGQEARLRCSPMKGHSHVYWYRQLPEEGLKFMVYLQKENIIDESGMPKERFSAEFPKEGPSILRIQQVVRGDSAAYFCASSPRTSGKRSSYEQYFGPGTRLTVT.

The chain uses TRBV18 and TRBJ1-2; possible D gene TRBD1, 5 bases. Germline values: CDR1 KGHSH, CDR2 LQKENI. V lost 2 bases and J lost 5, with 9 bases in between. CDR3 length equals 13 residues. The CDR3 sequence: CASSPGTGYGYTF. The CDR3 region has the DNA TGTGCCAGCTCACCAGGGACTGGGTATGGCTACACCTTC.

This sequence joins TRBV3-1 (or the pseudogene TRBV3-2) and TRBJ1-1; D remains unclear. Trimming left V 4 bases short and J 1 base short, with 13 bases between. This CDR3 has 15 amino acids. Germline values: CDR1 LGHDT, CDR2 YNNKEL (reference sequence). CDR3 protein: CASSRRYTRNTEAFF. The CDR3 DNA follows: TGTGCCAGCAGCCGGCGGTACACTCGGAACACTGAAGCTTTCTTT.

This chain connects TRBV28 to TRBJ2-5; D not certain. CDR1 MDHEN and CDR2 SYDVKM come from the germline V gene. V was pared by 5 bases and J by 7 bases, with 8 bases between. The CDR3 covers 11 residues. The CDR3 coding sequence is TGTGCCAGCAGTCCCGCAGGGACCCAGTACTTC. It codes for CASSPAGTQYF.

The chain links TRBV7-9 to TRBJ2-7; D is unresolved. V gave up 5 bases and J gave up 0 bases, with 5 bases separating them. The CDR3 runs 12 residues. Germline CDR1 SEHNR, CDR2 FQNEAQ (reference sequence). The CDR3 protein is CASSPVSYEQYF. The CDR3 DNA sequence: TGTGCCAGCAGCCCGGTCTCCTACGAGCAGTACTTC.

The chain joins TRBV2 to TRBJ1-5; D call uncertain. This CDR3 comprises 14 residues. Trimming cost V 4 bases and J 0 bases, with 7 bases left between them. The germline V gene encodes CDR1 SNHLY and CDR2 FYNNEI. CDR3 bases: TGTGCCAGCAGTGCTAAGTATAGCAATCAGCCCCAGCATTTT. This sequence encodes CASSAKYSNQPQHF.

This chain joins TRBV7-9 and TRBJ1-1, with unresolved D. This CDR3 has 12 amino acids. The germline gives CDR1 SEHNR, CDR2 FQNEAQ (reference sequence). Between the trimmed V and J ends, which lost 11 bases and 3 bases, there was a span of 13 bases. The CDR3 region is CAGRGHDTEAFF. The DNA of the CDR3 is TGTGCCGGGCGGGGTCATGACACTGAAGCTTTCTTT. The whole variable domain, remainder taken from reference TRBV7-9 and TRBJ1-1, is DTGVSQNPRHKITKRGQNVTFRCDPISEHNRLYWYRQTLGQGPEFLTYFQNEAQLEKSRLLSDRFSAERPKGSFSTLEIQRTEQGDSAMYLCAGRGHDTEAFFGQGTRLTVV.

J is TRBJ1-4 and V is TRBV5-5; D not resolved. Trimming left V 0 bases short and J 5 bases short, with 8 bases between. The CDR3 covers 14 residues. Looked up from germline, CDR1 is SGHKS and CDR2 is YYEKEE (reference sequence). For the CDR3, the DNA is TGTGCCAGCAGCTTGGGACATGGAAATGAAAAACTGTTTTTT. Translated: CASSLGHGNEKLFF.

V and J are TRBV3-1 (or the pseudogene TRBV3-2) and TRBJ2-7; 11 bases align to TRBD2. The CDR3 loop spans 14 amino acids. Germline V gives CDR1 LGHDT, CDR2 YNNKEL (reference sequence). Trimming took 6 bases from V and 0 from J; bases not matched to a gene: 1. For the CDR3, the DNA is TGTGCCAGCAGGGGGACTAGCGGCTCCTACGAGCAGTACTTC. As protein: CASRGTSGSYEQYF.

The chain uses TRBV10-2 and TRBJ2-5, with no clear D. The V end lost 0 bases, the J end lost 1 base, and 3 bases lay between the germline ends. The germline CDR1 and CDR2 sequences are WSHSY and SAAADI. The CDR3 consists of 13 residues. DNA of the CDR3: TGCGCCAGCAGTGAGTCCAGCCAAGAGACCCAGTACTTC. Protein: CASSESSQETQYF.

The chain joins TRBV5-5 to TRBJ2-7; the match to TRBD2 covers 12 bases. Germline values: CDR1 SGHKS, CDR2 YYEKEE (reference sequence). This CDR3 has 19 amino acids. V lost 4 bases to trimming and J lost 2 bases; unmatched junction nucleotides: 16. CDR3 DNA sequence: TGTGCCAGCAGCATCGGACTAGCGGGACGGATCGGGATCACCTACGAGCAGTACTTC. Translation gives CASSIGLAGRIGITYEQYF.

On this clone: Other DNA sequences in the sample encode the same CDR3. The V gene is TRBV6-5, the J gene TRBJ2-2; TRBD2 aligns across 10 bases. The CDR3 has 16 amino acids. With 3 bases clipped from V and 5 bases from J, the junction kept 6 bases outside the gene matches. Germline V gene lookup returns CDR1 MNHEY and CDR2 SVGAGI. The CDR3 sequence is CASSYRLAGATGELFF. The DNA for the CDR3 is TGTGCCAGCAGTTATCGCCTAGCGGGAGCGACCGGGGAGCTGTTTTTT.

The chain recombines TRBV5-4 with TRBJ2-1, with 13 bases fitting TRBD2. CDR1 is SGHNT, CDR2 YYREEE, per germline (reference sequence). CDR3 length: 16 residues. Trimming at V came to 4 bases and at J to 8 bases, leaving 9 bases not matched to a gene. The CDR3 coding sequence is TGTGCCAGCAGCACAGGCGGGACTAGCGGGACTTATGAGCAGTTCTTC. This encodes CASSTGGTSGTYEQFF. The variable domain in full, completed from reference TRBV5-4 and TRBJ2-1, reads ETGVTQSPTHLIKTRGQQVTLRCSSQSGHNTVSWYQQALGQGPQFIFQYYREEENGRGNFPPRFSGLQFPNYSSELNVNALELDDSALYLCASSTGGTSGTYEQFFGPGTRLTVL.

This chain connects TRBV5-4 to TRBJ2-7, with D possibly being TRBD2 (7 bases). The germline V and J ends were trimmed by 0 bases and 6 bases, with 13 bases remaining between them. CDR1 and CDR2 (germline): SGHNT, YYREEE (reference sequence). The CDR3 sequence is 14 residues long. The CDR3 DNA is TGTGCCAGCAGCTTGGATGGGAGGGGGTCCGAGCAGTACTTC. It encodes CASSLDGRGSEQYF.

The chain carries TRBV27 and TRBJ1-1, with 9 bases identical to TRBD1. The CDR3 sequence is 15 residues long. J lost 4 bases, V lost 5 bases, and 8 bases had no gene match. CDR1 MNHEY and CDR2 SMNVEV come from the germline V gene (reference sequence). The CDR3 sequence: CASSPGTGRSTEAFF. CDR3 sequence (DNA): TGTGCCAGCAGTCCCGGGACAGGGCGGAGCACTGAAGCTTTCTTT.

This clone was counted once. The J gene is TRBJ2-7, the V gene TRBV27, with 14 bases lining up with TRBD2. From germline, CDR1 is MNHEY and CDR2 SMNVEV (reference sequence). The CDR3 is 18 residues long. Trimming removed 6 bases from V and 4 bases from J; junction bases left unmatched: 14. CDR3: CASRLTGTSGSLRYEQYF. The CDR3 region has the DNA TGTGCCAGCAGACTTACCGGGACTAGCGGGAGTTTGCGGTACGAGCAGTACTTC.

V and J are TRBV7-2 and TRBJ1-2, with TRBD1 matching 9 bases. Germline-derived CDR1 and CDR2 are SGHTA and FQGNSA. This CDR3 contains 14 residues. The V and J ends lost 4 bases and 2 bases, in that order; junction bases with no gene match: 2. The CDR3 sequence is CASSWDRVNYGYTF. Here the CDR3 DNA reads TGTGCCAGCAGCTGGGACAGGGTAAACTATGGCTACACCTTC. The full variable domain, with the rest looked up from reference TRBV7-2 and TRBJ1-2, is GAGVSQSPSNKVTEKGKDVELRCDPISGHTALYWYRQSLGQGLEFLIYFQGNSAPDKSGLPSDRFSAERTGGSVSTLTIQRTQQEDSAVYLCASSWDRVNYGYTFGSGTRLTVV.

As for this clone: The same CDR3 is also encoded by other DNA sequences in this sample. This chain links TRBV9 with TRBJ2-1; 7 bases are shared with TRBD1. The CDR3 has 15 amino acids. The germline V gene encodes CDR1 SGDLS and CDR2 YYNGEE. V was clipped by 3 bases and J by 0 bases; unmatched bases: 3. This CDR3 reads CASSASGGSYNEQFF. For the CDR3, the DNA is TGTGCCAGCAGCGCCTCAGGGGGCTCCTACAATGAGCAGTTCTTC.

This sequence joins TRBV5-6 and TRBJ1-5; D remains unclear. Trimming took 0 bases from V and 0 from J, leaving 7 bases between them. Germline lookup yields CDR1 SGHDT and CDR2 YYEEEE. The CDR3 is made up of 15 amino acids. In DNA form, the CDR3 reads TGTGCCAGCAGCTTGGGGCATCTTAGCAATCAGCCCCAGCATTTT. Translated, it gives CASSLGHLSNQPQHF. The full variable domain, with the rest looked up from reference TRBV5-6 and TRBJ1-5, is DAGVTQSPTHLIKTRGQQVTLRCSPKSGHDTVSWYQQALGQGPQFIFQYYEEEERQRGNFPDRFSGHQFPNYSSELNVNALLLGDSALYLCASSLGHLSNQPQHFGDGTRLSIL.

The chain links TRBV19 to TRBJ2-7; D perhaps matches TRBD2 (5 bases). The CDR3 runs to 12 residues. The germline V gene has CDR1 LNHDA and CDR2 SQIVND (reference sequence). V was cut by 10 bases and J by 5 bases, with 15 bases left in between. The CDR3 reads CATATSSHEQYF. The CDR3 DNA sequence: TGTGCCACCGCAACTAGTTCCCACGAGCAGTACTTC.

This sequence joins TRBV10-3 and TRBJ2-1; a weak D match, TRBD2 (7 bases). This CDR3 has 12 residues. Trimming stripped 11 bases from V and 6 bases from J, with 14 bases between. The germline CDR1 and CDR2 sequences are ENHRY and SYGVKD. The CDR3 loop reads CAVGGGSNEQFF. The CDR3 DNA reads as TGTGCCGTAGGGGGGGGGTCCAATGAGCAGTTCTTC.

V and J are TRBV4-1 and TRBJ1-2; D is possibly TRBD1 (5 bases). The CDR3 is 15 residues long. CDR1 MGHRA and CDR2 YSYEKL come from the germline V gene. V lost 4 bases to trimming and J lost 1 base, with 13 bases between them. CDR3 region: CASSLGRVDNYGYTF. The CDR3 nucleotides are TGCGCCAGCAGCCTCGGCAGGGTCGATAACTATGGCTACACCTTC.